These 21 T cell receptor beta chains share one sample of origin, sequenced in a study of T cell responses to AZD1222 COVID-19 vaccine. Clones were read by immunoSEQ multiplex PCR, and TCRdb kept only the in-frame ones, dropping some. The table records some 150,000 clones, approximately 90% of them present only once. This specimen consisted of peripheral blood, obtained on day 0 of AZD1222 vaccination. The receptors derive from an adult in good health.

The chain joins TRBV27 to TRBJ1-2; 7 nucleotides line up with TRBD1. The CDR3 consists of 14 residues. The germline V gene has CDR1 MNHEY and CDR2 SMNVEV (reference sequence). V shed 6 bases, J shed 7 bases, and the junction held 11 bases outside the gene matches. DNA for the CDR3: TGTGCCAGCAGCAGAACCGAGGGGGCGGGTGGCTACACCTTC. As protein: CASSRTEGAGGYTF.

V gene TRBV6-5 combines with J gene TRBJ1-3; 10 bases fit TRBD1. Germline values: CDR1 MNHEY, CDR2 SVGAGI. CDR3 size: 15 residues. The V gene end was trimmed by 7 bases and the J gene end by 2 bases; junction bases not matched to a gene: 5. DNA of the CDR3: TGTGCCAGCACAATCGGGACAGGGGCTGGAAACACCATATATTTT. Translating gives CASTIGTGAGNTIYF.

The V call is TRBV4-3, the J call TRBJ2-7; 7 positions match TRBD1. This CDR3 comprises 16 residues. J lost 4 bases, V lost 0 bases, and 9 bases had no gene match. Looked up from germline, CDR1 is LGHNA and CDR2 is YSLEER. The chain's CDR3 is CASSQESGTVGYEQYF. The CDR3 region has the DNA TGCGCCAGCAGCCAAGAATCCGGGACAGTAGGATACGAGCAGTACTTC.

The V and J genes are TRBV5-4 and TRBJ2-3, with TRBD2 matching 9 bases. CDR1 and CDR2 from the germline V gene are SGHNT and YYREEE (reference sequence). V trimming: 0 bases; J trimming: 5 bases; junction bases outside the gene matches: 7. The CDR3 totals 16 residues. The CDR3: CASSLDGGRALDTQYF. The CDR3, as DNA: TGTGCCAGCAGCTTGGATGGCGGGAGGGCCTTAGATACGCAGTATTTT. The full variable domain, in which reference TRBV5-4 and TRBJ2-3 provide the parts outside the CDR3, is ETGVTQSPTHLIKTRGQQVTLRCSSQSGHNTVSWYQQALGQGPQFIFQYYREEENGRGNFPPRFSGLQFPNYSSELNVNALELDDSALYLCASSLDGGRALDTQYFGPGTRLTVL.

This clone occurred once. The chain links TRBV4-1 to TRBJ1-5; D not certain. The CDR3 has 17 residues. The germline V and J ends were trimmed by 1 base and 0 bases, with 13 bases remaining between them. Germline V lookup: CDR1 MGHRA, CDR2 YSYEKL. The CDR3 sequence: CASSQVGTEYSNQPQHF. The CDR3 region has the DNA TGCGCCAGCAGCCAAGTTGGAACAGAGTATAGCAATCAGCCCCAGCATTTT.

The J gene is TRBJ2-5, the V gene TRBV7-8, with 9 bases that match TRBD1. The germline CDR1 and CDR2 sequences are SGHVS and FQNEAQ. The CDR3 is 15 amino acids. After removal of 5 bases from V and 5 bases from J, the junction contained 9 bases not matched to a gene. For the CDR3, the DNA is TGTGCCAGCAGCCCAAGAACGACAGGGGGTGAGACCCAGTACTTC. This gives the protein CASSPRTTGGETQYF.

The chain uses TRBV29-1 and TRBJ1-1; D may be TRBD1 (5 bases). CDR1 SQVTM and CDR2 ANQGSEA come from the germline V gene. The CDR3 runs to 13 residues. Between the trimmed V and J ends, which lost 5 bases and 0 bases, there was a span of 10 bases. The CDR3 sequence is CSVTGTLNTEAFF. The CDR3 coding sequence is TGCAGCGTTACCGGGACCTTGAACACTGAAGCTTTCTTT.

The chain links TRBV28 to TRBJ1-1, with 11 bases that match TRBD1. The CDR3 loop spans 14 amino acids. The germline V gene has CDR1 MDHEN and CDR2 SYDVKM. V shed 4 bases and J 4 bases; nucleotides not matched to a gene: 2. The CDR3 DNA is TGTGCCAGCAGTTCCGGGACAGGGGGCACTGAAGCTTTCTTT. This sequence encodes CASSSGTGGTEAFF.

The V gene is TRBV2, the J gene TRBJ1-1, with no clear D. The CDR3 contains 13 residues. The V and J ends lost 8 bases and 1 base respectively, with 11 bases between them. Germline V lookup: CDR1 SNHLY, CDR2 FYNNEI. Here the CDR3 DNA reads TGTGCCAGCCGCTTAGAGGGGAACACTGAAGCTTTCTTT. Its translation: CASRLEGNTEAFF.

The chain is built from TRBV24-1 and TRBJ2-6; D perhaps matches TRBD2 (5 bases). CDR3 length equals 18 residues. Trimming pared 3 bases from V and 2 bases from J, leaving 16 bases between. From germline, CDR1 is KGHDR and CDR2 SFDVKD. CDR3 sequence: CATSDAAGLGPGANVLTF. CDR3 nucleotide sequence: TGTGCCACCAGTGATGCGGCGGGTTTAGGTCCTGGGGCCAACGTCCTGACTTTC.

V usage is TRBV5-1 and J usage is TRBJ2-1; TRBD1 is a possible D gene (5 bases). Germline V gene lookup returns CDR1 SGHRS and CDR2 YFSETQ. With 4 bases removed from V and 0 bases from J, the gap between germline ends came to 14 bases. The CDR3 sequence is 16 residues long. This chain's CDR3 is CASSLAGPGSYNEQFF. Written as DNA, the CDR3 is TGCGCCAGCAGCCTGGCAGGGCCAGGCTCCTACAATGAGCAGTTCTTC.

The V call is TRBV28, the J call TRBJ1-5; perhaps TRBD1 as D (5 bases). Germline V gene data show CDR1 as MDHEN and CDR2 as SYDVKM. V lost 7 bases, J lost 3 bases, and 7 bases lay in between. This CDR3 contains 12 residues. For the CDR3, the DNA is TGTGCCAGCACAGGGCCCAATCAGCCCCAGCATTTT. Encoded protein: CASTGPNQPQHF.

V gene TRBV4-1 combines with J gene TRBJ2-1; the match to TRBD2 covers 7 bases. This CDR3 is built from 16 residues. Germline values: CDR1 MGHRA, CDR2 YSYEKL. Germline trimming cut 3 bases from V and 1 base from J; bases unmatched to any gene: 6. In DNA form, the CDR3 reads TGCGCCAGCAGCCAGGAAACTAGCGCATCCTACAATGAGCAGTTCTTC. Amino acids: CASSQETSASYNEQFF.

The count of this clone is one. The chain links TRBV6-5 to TRBJ1-1; no clear D gene. The CDR3 extends over 15 amino acids. Germline V lookup: CDR1 MNHEY, CDR2 SVGAGI. Between the trimmed V and J ends, which lost 7 bases and 2 bases, there was a span of 17 bases. CDR3 residues: CASKTLSGLNTEAFF. CDR3 nucleotides: TGTGCCAGCAAAACCCTCTCCGGCCTCAACACTGAAGCTTTCTTT.

J is TRBJ1-2 and V is TRBV19; no reliable D call. CDR1 LNHDA and CDR2 SQIVND come from the germline V gene (reference sequence). Trimming took off 3 bases at V and 4 bases at J, with 12 bases between the two ends. The CDR3 consists of 14 residues. In nucleotides, the CDR3 is TGTGCCAGTAGTATTCGTTACCGGCCCTATGGCTACACCTTC. It translates to CASSIRYRPYGYTF.

This chain links TRBV27 with TRBJ2-5; 10 positions match TRBD1. From germline, CDR1 is MNHEY and CDR2 SMNVEV (reference sequence). V dropped 1 base and J dropped 5; count of bases not matched to a gene: 16. The CDR3 contains 19 residues. For the CDR3, the DNA is TGTGCCAGCAGTTTATTTTTCCGGGACAGGGGACCCCTTTTGGAGACCCAGTACTTC. As protein: CASSLFFRDRGPLLETQYF.

This chain joins TRBV28 and TRBJ1-5, with D unclear. Trimming shortened V by 2 bases and J by 0 bases, and 11 bases separated the two germline ends. Germline V gives CDR1 MDHEN, CDR2 SYDVKM. The CDR3 sequence is 16 residues long. The CDR3 reads CASSLGETYSNQPQHF. The CDR3 bases are TGTGCCAGCAGTTTAGGGGAAACCTATAGCAATCAGCCCCAGCATTTT. The whole variable domain, filled in from reference TRBV28 and TRBJ1-5, reads DVKVTQSSRYLVKRTGEKVFLECVQDMDHENMFWYRQDPGLGLRLIYFSYDVKMKEKGDIPEGYSVSREKKERFSLILESASTNQTSMYLCASSLGETYSNQPQHFGDGTRLSIL.

The rearrangement joins TRBV21-1 to TRBJ2-5; TRBD2 is the table's D call and was not checked against the DNA. TRBV21-1 is a pseudogene segment. The CDR3 length is 15 residues. The CDR3 loop is CASSKDKREWETQYF. For the CDR3, the DNA is TGTGCCAGCAGCAAAGACAAGCGGGAGTGGGAGACCCAGTACTTC.

The chain recombines TRBV27 with TRBJ2-2; possibly TRBD1 or TRBD2 for D (5 bases each). Trimming cost V 5 bases and J 0 bases, with 10 bases left between them. The CDR3 sequence is 15 residues long. Germline V gene lookup returns CDR1 MNHEY and CDR2 SMNVEV (reference sequence). The chain's CDR3 is CASSAGTANTGELFF. The CDR3 DNA sequence: TGTGCCAGCAGTGCCGGGACCGCGAACACCGGGGAGCTGTTTTTT.

The chain joins TRBV4-1 to TRBJ2-5; D unresolved. Germline V gene sequence: CDR1 MGHRA, CDR2 YSYEKL. The CDR3 extends over 14 amino acids. V lost 0 bases to trimming and J lost 9 bases, with 14 bases between them. The CDR3 sequence: CASSQEVGLLSQYF. In DNA, the CDR3 is TGCGCCAGCAGCCAAGAAGTAGGGCTCTTGTCCCAGTACTTC.

This clone occurred a few times. The chain couples TRBV28 to TRBJ1-5; possible D gene TRBD1, 6 bases. V was clipped by 4 bases and J by 5 bases, with 18 bases between them. Germline CDR1 reads MDHEN; CDR2 reads SYDVKM. The CDR3 sequence is 16 residues long. CDR3: CASSSISDRYYQPQHF. The CDR3 region has the DNA TGTGCCAGCAGTTCTATCAGTGACAGGTATTATCAGCCCCAGCATTTT.